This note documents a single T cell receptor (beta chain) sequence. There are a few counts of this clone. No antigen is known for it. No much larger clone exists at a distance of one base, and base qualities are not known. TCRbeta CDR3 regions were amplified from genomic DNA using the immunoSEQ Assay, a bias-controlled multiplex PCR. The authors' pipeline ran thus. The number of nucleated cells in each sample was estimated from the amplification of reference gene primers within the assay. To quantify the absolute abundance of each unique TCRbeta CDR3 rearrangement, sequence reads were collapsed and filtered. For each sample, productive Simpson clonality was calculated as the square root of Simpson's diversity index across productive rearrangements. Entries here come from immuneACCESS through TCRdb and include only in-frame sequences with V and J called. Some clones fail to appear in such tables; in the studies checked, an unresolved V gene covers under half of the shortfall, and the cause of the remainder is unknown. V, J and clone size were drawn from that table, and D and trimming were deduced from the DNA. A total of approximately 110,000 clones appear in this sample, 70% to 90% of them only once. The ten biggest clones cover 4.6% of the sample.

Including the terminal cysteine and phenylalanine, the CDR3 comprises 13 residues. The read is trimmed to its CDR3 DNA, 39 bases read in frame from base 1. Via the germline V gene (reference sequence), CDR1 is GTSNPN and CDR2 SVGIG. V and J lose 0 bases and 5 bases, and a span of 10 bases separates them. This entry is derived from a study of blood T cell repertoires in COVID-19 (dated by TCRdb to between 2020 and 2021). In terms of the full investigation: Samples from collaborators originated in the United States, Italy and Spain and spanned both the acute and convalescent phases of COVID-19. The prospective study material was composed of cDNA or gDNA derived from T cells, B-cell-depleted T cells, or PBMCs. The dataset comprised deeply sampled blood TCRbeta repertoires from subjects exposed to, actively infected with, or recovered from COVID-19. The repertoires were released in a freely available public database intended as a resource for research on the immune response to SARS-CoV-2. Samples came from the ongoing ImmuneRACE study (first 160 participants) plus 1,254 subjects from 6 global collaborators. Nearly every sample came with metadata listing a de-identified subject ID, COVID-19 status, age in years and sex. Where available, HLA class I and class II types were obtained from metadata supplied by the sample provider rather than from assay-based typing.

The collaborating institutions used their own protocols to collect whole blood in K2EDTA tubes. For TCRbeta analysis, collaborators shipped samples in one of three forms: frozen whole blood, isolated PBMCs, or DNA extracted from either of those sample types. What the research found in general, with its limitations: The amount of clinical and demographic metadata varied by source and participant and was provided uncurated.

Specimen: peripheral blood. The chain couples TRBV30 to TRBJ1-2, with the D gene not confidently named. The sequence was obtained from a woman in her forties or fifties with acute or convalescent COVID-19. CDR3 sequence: CAWSVKARYGYTF. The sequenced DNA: TGTGCCTGGAGTGTAAAAGCGCGGTATGGCTACACCTTC.